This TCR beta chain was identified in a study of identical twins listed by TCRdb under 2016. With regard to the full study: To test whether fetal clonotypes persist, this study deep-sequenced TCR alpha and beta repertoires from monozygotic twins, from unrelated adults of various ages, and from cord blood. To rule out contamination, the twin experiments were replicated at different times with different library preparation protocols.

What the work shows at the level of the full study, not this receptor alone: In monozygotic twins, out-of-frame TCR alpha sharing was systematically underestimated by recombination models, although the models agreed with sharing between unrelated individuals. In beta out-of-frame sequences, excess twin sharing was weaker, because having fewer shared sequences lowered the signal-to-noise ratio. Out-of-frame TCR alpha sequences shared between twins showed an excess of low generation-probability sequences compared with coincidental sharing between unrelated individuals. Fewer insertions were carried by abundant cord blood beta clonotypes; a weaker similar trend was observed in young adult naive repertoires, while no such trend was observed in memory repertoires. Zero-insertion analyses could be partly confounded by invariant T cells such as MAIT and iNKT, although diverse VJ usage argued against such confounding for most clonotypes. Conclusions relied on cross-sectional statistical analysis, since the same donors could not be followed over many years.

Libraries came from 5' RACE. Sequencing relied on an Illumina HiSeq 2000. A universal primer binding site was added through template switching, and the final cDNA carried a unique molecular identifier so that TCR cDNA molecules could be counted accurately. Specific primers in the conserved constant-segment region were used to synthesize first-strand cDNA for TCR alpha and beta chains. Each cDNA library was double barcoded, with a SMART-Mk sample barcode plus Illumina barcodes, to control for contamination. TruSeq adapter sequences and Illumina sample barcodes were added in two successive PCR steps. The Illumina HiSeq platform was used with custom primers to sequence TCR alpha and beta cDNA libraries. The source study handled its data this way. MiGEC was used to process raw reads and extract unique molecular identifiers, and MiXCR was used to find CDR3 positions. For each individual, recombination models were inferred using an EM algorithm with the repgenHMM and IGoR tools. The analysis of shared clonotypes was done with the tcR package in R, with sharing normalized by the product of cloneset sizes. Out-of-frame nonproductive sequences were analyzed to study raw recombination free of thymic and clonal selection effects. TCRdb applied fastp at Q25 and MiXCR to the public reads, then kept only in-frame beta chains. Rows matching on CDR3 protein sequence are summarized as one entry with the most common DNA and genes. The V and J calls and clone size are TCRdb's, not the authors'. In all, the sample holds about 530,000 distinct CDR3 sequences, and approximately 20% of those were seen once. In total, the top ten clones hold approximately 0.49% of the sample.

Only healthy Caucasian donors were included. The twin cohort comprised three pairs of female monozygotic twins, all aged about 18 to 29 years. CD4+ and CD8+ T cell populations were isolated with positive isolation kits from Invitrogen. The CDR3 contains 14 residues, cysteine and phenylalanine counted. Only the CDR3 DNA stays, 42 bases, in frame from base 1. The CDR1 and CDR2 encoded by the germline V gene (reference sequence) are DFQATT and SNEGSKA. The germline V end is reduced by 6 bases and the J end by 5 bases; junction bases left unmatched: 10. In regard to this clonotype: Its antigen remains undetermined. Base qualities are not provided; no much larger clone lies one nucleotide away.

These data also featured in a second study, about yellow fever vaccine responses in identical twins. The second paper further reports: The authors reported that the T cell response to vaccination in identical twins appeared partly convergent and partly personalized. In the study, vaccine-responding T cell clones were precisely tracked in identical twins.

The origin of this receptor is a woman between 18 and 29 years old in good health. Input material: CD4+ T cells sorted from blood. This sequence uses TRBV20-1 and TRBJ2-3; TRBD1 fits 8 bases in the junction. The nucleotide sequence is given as TGCAGTGCCAACCTGGACAGGGCGGTAGATACGCAGTATTTT. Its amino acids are CSANLDRAVDTQYF.